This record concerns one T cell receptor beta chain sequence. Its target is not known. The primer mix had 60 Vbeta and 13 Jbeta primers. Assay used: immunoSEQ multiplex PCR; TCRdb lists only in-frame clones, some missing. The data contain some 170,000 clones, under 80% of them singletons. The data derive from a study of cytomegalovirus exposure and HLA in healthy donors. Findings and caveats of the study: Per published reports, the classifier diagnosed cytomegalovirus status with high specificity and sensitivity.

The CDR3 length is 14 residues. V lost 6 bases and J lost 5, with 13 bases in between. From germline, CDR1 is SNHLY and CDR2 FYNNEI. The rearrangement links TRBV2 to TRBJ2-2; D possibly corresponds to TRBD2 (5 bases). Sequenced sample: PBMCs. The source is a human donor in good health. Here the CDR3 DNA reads TGTGCCAGCAGGGACCTGACTACAACCGGGGAGCTGTTTTTT. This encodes CASRDLTTTGELFF.